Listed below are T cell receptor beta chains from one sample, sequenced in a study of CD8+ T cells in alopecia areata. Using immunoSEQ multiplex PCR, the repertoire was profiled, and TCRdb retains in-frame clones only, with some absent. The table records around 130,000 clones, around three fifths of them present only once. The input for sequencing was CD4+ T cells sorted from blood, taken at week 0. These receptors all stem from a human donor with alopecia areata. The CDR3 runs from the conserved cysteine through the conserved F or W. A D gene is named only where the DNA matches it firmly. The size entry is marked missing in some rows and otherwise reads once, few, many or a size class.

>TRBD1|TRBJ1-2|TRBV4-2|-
CASSTLGQGGGYTF
TGTGCCAGCAGCACCCTCGGACAGGGGGGCGGCTACACCTTC
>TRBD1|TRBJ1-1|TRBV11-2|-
CASSRDRGLGAFF
TGTGCCAGCAGCCGGGACAGGGGGTTAGGAGCTTTCTTT
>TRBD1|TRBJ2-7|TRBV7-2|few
CASSLVWAGGYEQYF
TGTGCCAGCAGCCTAGTCTGGGCAGGGGGCTACGAGCAGTACTTC
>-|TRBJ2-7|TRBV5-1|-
CASSLVGRQSYEQYF
TGCGCCAGCAGCTTGGTTGGGAGACAGTCCTACGAGCAGTACTTC
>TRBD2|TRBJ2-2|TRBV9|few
CASSVGSSGNTGELFF
TGTGCCAGCAGCGTAGGGTCTAGCGGGAACACCGGGGAGCTGTTTTTT
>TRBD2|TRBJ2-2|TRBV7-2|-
CASSLGGRASGELFF
TGTGCCAGCAGCTTAGGAGGGAGGGCCTCCGGGGAGCTGTTTTTT
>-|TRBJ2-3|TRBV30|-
CAWNLGSGTDTQYF
TGTGCCTGGAACCTGGGAAGCGGCACAGATACGCAGTATTTT
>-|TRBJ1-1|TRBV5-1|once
CASSFAGTRNTEAFF
TGCGCCAGCAGCTTTGCCGGGACACGGAACACTGAAGCTTTCTTT
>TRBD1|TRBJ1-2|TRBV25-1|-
CASSEYTGGKLYGYTF
TGTGCCAGCAGTGAATACACAGGGGGCAAGCTTTATGGCTACACCTTC
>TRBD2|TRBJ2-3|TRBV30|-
CAWSVGTSGRANTQYF
TGTGCCTGGAGTGTAGGGACTAGCGGGAGAGCAAATACGCAGTATTTT
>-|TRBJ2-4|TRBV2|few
CASRNDWGADIQYF
TGTGCCAGCAGGAACGATTGGGGGGCGGACATTCAGTACTTC
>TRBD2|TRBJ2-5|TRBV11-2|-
CASSLLAGETQYF
TGTGCCAGCAGCTTACTAGCGGGAGAGACCCAGTACTTC
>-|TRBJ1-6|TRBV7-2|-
CASSREGTVDSPLHF
TGTGCCAGCAGCCGGGAGGGAACCGTGGATTCACCCCTCCACTTT
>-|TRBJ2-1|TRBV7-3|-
CASSSPWGDNEQFF
TGTGCCAGCAGCTCCCCGTGGGGGGACAATGAGCAGTTCTTC
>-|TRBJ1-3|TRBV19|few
CASSERSGNTIYF
TGTGCCAGTAGTGAACGGTCTGGAAACACCATATATTTT
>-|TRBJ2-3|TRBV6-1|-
CASSERTASTDTQYF
TGTGCCAGCAGTGAAAGAACAGCTAGCACAGATACGCAGTATTTT
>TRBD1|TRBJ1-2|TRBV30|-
CAWRGQGWNGGYTF
TGTGCCTGGAGGGGACAGGGGTGGAATGGTGGCTACACCTTC
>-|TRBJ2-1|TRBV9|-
CASSVDSSSSYNEQFF
TGTGCCAGCAGCGTAGATAGTAGTTCCTCCTACAATGAGCAGTTCTTC
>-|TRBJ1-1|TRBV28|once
CASSSPGGSGTEAFF
TGTGCCAGCAGTTCCCCGGGCGGGTCGGGTACTGAAGCTTTCTTT
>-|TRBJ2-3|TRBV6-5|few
CASSFRLTTDTQYF
TGTGCCAGCAGTTTCCGACTGACCACAGATACGCAGTATTTT
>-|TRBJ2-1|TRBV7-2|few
CASTSDSLRGNEQFF
TGTGCCAGCACCTCCGACAGTCTTCGGGGGAATGAGCAGTTCTTC
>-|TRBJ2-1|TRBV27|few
CASSSPASRFYNEQFF
TGTGCCAGCAGTTCGCCCGCGAGTAGGTTCTACAATGAGCAGTTCTTC
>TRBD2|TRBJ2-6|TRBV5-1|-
CASSLWSGGPGGANVLTF
TGCGCCAGCAGCTTGTGGAGCGGGGGGCCAGGAGGGGCCAACGTCCTGACTTTC
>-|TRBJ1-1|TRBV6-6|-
CASSSDRRWNTEAFF
TGTGCCAGCAGTTCTGATCGGCGATGGAACACTGAAGCTTTCTTT
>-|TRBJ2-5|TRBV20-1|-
CSARGTQTQYF
TGCAGTGCTAGAGGCACGCAGACCCAGTACTTC
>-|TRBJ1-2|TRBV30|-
CAWTPGQFYGYTF
TGTGCCTGGACCCCTGGACAGTTCTATGGCTACACCTTC
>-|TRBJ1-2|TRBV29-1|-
CSASENSGYGYTF
TGCAGCGCCTCAGAGAACTCCGGCTATGGCTACACCTTC
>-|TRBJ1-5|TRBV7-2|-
CASSLVGRSNQPQHF
TGTGCCAGCAGCTTAGTTGGGCGGAGCAATCAGCCCCAGCATTTT
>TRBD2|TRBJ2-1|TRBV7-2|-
CASSLRLAGYEQFF
TGTGCCAGCAGCTTGCGACTAGCGGGCTATGAGCAGTTCTTC
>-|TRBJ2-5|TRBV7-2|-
CASSLVYGKGETQYF
TGTGCCAGCAGCTTAGTTTATGGGAAGGGAGAGACCCAGTACTTC
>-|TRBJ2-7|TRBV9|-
CASSVGPGSYEQYF
TGTGCCAGCAGCGTAGGCCCGGGCTCCTACGAGCAGTACTTC
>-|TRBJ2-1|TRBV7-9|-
CASSLGRPGSNEQFF
TGTGCCAGCAGCTTAGGTCGTCCAGGGTCCAATGAGCAGTTCTTC
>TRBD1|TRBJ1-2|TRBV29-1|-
CSVEGGQGGGYTF
TGCAGCGTTGAAGGGGGACAGGGGGGCGGCTACACCTTC
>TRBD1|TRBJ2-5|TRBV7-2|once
CASSLDRALGEQYF
TGTGCCAGCAGCCTGGACAGGGCCCTCGGTGAGCAGTACTTC
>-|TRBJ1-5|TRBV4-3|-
CASSQDLPQGAYSNQPQHF
TGCGCCAGCAGCCAAGATTTGCCCCAGGGTGCGTATAGCAATCAGCCCCAGCATTTT
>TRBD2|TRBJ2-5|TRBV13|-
CASSTGLAGDGGTQYF
TGTGCCAGCAGCACGGGACTAGCGGGAGATGGCGGGACCCAGTACTTC
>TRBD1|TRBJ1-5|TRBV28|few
CASSLPGQGSNQPQHF
TGTGCCAGCAGTTTACCGGGACAGGGTAGCAATCAGCCCCAGCATTTT
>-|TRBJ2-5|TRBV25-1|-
CASSESGRQTRETQYF
TGTGCCAGCAGTGAATCTGGCAGGCAGACCCGAGAGACCCAGTACTTC
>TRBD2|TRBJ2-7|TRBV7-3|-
CASSTTGTRGEYEQYF
TGTGCCAGCAGCACCACCGGGACTAGGGGTGAATACGAGCAGTACTTC
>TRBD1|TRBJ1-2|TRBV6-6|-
CASSPDRDNGGYTF
TGTGCCAGCAGCCCAGACAGGGACAACGGAGGCTACACCTTC
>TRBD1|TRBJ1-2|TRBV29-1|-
CSVPRGTGSKGNGYTF
TGCAGCGTCCCGAGGGGGACAGGGTCAAAAGGAAATGGCTACACCTTC
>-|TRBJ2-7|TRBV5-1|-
CASSLDVGDEQYF
TGCGCCAGCAGCTTGGATGTCGGGGACGAGCAGTACTTC
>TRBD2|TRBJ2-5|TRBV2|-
CASSRLAGAGETQYF
TGTGCCAGCAGTAGACTAGCGGGAGCGGGGGAGACCCAGTACTTC
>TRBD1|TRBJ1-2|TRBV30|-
CAWSYDGSGGFGYTF
TGTGCCTGGAGTTACGACGGGTCAGGGGGTTTTGGCTACACCTTC